This TCR beta chain comes out of a study of glioma-infiltrating T cells. The study's findings and limits: Gliomas, especially low-grade, showed above-expected tissue-blood divergence; non-neoplastic patients showed below. Very few CDR3 sequences were shared between tissue and blood.

Amplification of TCR alpha and beta CDR3 regions from RNA used iRepertoire nested multiplex PCR. Tissue mRNA or PBMC total RNA, about 90-450 ng, went into one-step reverse transcription and amplification. A single record per CDR3 protein comes from TCRdb applying MiXCR to the multiplex PCR reads. This sample yields 150,000 or so distinct CDR3 sequences, of which more than 35% are seen a single time; around a fifth belongs to the top ten. As regards this clonotype: Its specificity is not known.

The V gene's germline CDR1 is MNHEY and CDR2 SMNVEV (reference sequence). V gave up 3 bases and J gave up 5 bases; unmatched junction bases: 6. This CDR3 region has 14 residues. The receptor's source is a human donor with low-grade glioma or glioblastoma, undergoing nonglioma brain surgery, or in good health (not recorded which). The V and J genes are TRBV27 and TRBJ2-5; 7 bases line up with TRBD1. What was sequenced was glioma tissue, nonneoplastic brain tissue, or PBMCs (not recorded which). The CDR3 sequence is CASSLGQFSETQYF. CDR3 coding DNA: TGTGCCAGCAGTTTGGGACAGTTCTCTGAGACCCAGTACTTC.